The sequence of this T cell receptor (beta chain) was determined in a study of T cell changes during pregnancy in multiple sclerosis. Clones were read by immunoSEQ multiplex PCR, and TCRdb kept only the in-frame ones, dropping some. Of fewer than 40,000 clones in the sample, 85% to 90% were seen once. The sequence derives from a female donor with multiple sclerosis, enrolled in a pregnancy study. Source: CD8+ T cells from peripheral blood mononuclear cells, taken after pregnancy.

Here the CDR3 reads CASSWDGIEGAAEAFF. Written as DNA, the CDR3 is TGTGCCAGCAGTTGGGATGGTATCGAGGGGGCAGCTGAAGCTTTCTTT. The V call is TRBV6-5, the J call TRBJ1-1; 7 nucleotides align to TRBD1. This CDR3 is built from 16 residues. V lost 4 bases, J lost 6 bases, and 14 bases stayed unmatched. CDR1 and CDR2 (germline): MNHEY, SVGAGI.